The clone carrying this TCR beta chain has just a few counts. The target antigen is unknown. Isolation per sample recovered at least 6 million PBMCs. Alongside a J-beta primer mix, a sample-barcoded 5' primer served in a second PCR lasting about 7 to 11 cycles. TCRdb reanalysed the 5' RACE reads using MiXCR and keeps one entry per CDR3 protein. This table holds 1.5 million to 2 million distinct CDR3 sequences, 28% found once. V shed 2 bases and J shed 6 bases, with 8 bases lying between them. CDR3 length: 14 amino acids. This sample stems from a study of blood T cells in healthy people across ages. The study's findings and limits: The study lacked donor CMV status, which possibly confounded expanded clonotype changes.

The gene calls are TRBV12-3 or TRBV12-4 and TRBJ1-6, with no clear D. The sample taken for sequencing was blood. The TCR originated in a woman in her 30s in good health. The CDR3 sequence is CASSLPGINSPLHF. In DNA form, the CDR3 reads TGTGCCAGCAGTTTACCGGGGATTAATTCACCCCTCCACTTT.